This TCR beta chain was obtained from a study of OX40 agonist ivuxolimab in advanced cancers. Germline V gene lookup returns CDR1 SGDLS and CDR2 YYNGEE. The CDR3 loop spans 13 amino acids. V was trimmed by 3 bases and J by 5 bases, leaving 12 bases between them. Measured with immunoSEQ multiplex PCR; TCRdb has only the in-frame clones, and not every one. The sample has tens of thousands of clones; 85% to 90% are singletons. This TCR came from an adult with an advanced solid tumor such as melanoma, head and neck, liver or kidney cancer. Here the sequenced sample was CD4+ or CD8+ T cells sorted from blood, taken in a trial of the OX40 agonist ivuxolimab. The chain recombines TRBV9 with TRBJ2-7, with unresolved D. The CDR3 bases are TGTGCCAGCAGCGGTTCGGATCCGGACGAGCAGTACTTC. It codes for CASSGSDPDEQYF.